This entry lists 25 T cell receptor beta chains sequenced from one sample in a study of cytomegalovirus exposure and HLA in healthy donors. It was with 60 Vbeta and 13 Jbeta primers that the PCR ran. The protocol was immunoSEQ multiplex PCR, while the TCRdb copy is restricted to in-frame clones and leaves out a portion. The profile shows over 75,000 clones, 70% to 80% of them singletons. Sequencing was performed on PBMCs. The receptors derive from a male donor in good health and CMV-seropositive.

The gene calls are TRBV29-1 and TRBJ2-5; weak D call: TRBD1 (6 bases). The DNA end lines up better with TRBJ2-7; the J call may be wrong. The germline gives CDR1 SQVTM, CDR2 ANQGSEA. The CDR3 consists of 12 residues. CDR3 nucleotide sequence: TGCAGCGTTCGGGACACTTCCTACGAGCAGTACTTC. Amino acid sequence: CSVRDTSYEQYF.

The chain has TRBV7-9 and TRBJ2-7, with 7 bases that match TRBD1. Trimming at V came to 5 bases and at J to 4 bases, leaving 8 bases not matched to a gene. The germline V gene encodes CDR1 SEHNR and CDR2 FQNEAQ (reference sequence). The CDR3 consists of 14 residues. CDR3 region: CASSGDRKRYEQYF. CDR3 DNA: TGTGCCAGCAGCGGGGACAGAAAGAGGTACGAGCAGTACTTC.

The count of this clone is one. This chain connects TRBV18 to TRBJ2-2; D may be TRBD1 (6 bases). The germline V gene encodes CDR1 KGHSH and CDR2 LQKENI. CDR3 length equals 15 residues. V lost 2 bases and J 5 bases, leaving 12 bases between the germline ends. CDR3 nucleotide sequence: TGTGCCAGCTCACCAGGCAGGGGCGGGACCGGGGAGCTGTTTTTT. This gives the protein CASSPGRGGTGELFF. Drawing the rest from reference TRBV18 and TRBJ2-2, the complete variable domain is NAGVMQNPRHLVRRRGQEARLRCSPMKGHSHVYWYRQLPEEGLKFMVYLQKENIIDESGMPKERFSAEFPKEGPSILRIQQVVRGDSAAYFCASSPGRGGTGELFFGEGSRLTVL.

This chain uses TRBV6-5 with TRBJ1-1, with D possibly TRBD1 on 5 matching bases. Germline lookup yields CDR1 MNHEY and CDR2 SVGAGI. The CDR3 covers 14 residues. V lost 2 bases and J 4 bases, leaving 11 bases between the germline ends. The CDR3 DNA reads as TGTGCCAGCAGTTACCAGGGTTGGAGCACTGAAGCTTTCTTT. This sequence encodes CASSYQGWSTEAFF.

This clone was observed a few times. For the CDR3, the DNA is TGCAGCGTGGGACAGGGGGCCAGGGACACTGAAGCTTTCTTT. This encodes CSVGQGARDTEAFF. The V gene is TRBV29-1, the J gene TRBJ1-1; 12 bases match TRBD1. The CDR3 consists of 14 residues. Germline V gene lookup returns CDR1 SQVTM and CDR2 ANQGSEA. The V segment lost 6 bases and the J segment 3 bases; nucleotides outside the gene matches: 5.

This chain uses TRBV20-1 with TRBJ2-5, with D possibly matching TRBD2 (5 bases). Trimming removed 3 bases at V and 3 bases at J, with 5 bases between. Germline V lookup: CDR1 DFQATT, CDR2 SNEGSKA (reference sequence). The CDR3 runs 11 residues. The CDR3 reads CSASGEETQYF. DNA for the CDR3: TGCAGTGCTAGCGGGGAAGAGACCCAGTACTTC.

This chain links TRBV11-3 with TRBJ2-1, with 11 nucleotides matching TRBD2. CDR3 length equals 15 residues. CDR1 is SGHNT, CDR2 YENEEA, per germline. After removal of 4 bases from V and 2 bases from J, the junction contained 1 base not matched to a gene. CDR3 sequence reads: CASSSSGGPYNEQFF. In DNA, the CDR3 is TGTGCCAGCAGCTCTAGCGGGGGGCCCTACAATGAGCAGTTCTTC.

The gene calls are TRBV6-1 and TRBJ1-2; 9 positions agree with TRBD1. The germline V gene encodes CDR1 MNHNS and CDR2 SASEGT. The CDR3 has 15 residues. V lost 0 bases and J lost 8; bases outside the gene matches: 7. CDR3 residues: CASSEAPGTGPGYTF. CDR3 sequence (DNA): TGTGCCAGCAGTGAAGCCCCTGGGACAGGGCCCGGCTACACCTTC.

J is TRBJ1-1 and V is TRBV20-1, with D unclear. With 1 base removed from V and 3 bases from J, the gap between germline ends came to 3 bases. In germline, CDR1 is DFQATT, CDR2 SNEGSKA (reference sequence). This CDR3 has 11 residues. CDR3 in amino acids: CSARVDTEAFF. As DNA, the CDR3 is TGCAGTGCTAGAGTCGACACTGAAGCTTTCTTT.

The J gene is TRBJ1-5, the V gene TRBV19; D call uncertain. This CDR3 spans 13 amino acids. Deletions cut 6 bases from V and 5 bases from J, with 11 bases between. Germline CDR1 is LNHDA and CDR2 is SQIVND (reference sequence). CDR3 nucleotides: TGTGCCAGTAGCCACCTAAGCGATCAGCCCCAGCATTTT. Translating gives CASSHLSDQPQHF.

The chain is built from TRBV6-6 and TRBJ1-2; D might be TRBD1 (5 bases). Germline CDR1 and CDR2: MNHNY and SVGAGI (reference sequence). Trimming took off 7 bases at V and 8 bases at J, with 11 bases between the two ends. This CDR3 is 11 amino acids long. The CDR3 loop is CASKGFDGYTF. CDR3 bases: TGTGCCAGCAAGGGGTTCGACGGCTACACCTTC.

The chain is built from TRBV11-2 and TRBJ1-5, with D possibly matching TRBD1 (6 bases). Germline-derived CDR1 and CDR2 are SGHAT and FQNNGV. Trimming left V 0 bases short and J 2 bases short, with 8 bases between. The CDR3 has 15 amino acids. The CDR3 bases are TGTGCCAGCAGCTTAGAGCCAGGGGGCAATCAGCCCCAGCATTTT. Translating it yields CASSLEPGGNQPQHF.

The chain employs TRBV11-3 and TRBJ2-3, with TRBD2 identical over 10 bases. The CDR3 consists of 15 residues. V shed 3 bases, J shed 6 bases, and the junction held 6 bases outside the gene matches. Germline V gene sequence: CDR1 SGHNT, CDR2 YENEEA. CDR3 sequence reads: CASSLSGGALDTQYF. For the CDR3, the DNA is TGTGCCAGCAGCTTGAGCGGGGGGGCCTTGGATACGCAGTATTTT.

This clone was observed once. The J gene is TRBJ2-1, the V gene TRBV7-9; D unresolved. V was cut by 7 bases and J by 7 bases, with 17 bases left in between. Germline lookup yields CDR1 SEHNR and CDR2 FQNEAQ (reference sequence). This CDR3 contains 14 residues. The CDR3 reads CASTSDESRNEQFF. CDR3 coding DNA: TGTGCCAGCACCTCCGATGAGTCGCGGAATGAGCAGTTCTTC. The full variable domain, completed using reference TRBV7-9 and TRBJ2-1, is DTGVSQNPRHKITKRGQNVTFRCDPISEHNRLYWYRQTLGQGPEFLTYFQNEAQLEKSRLLSDRFSAERPKGSFSTLEIQRTEQGDSAMYLCASTSDESRNEQFFGPGTRLTVL.

The chain employs TRBV10-2 and TRBJ2-1; 11 bases agree with TRBD2. The CDR3 covers 17 residues. V shed 2 bases and J 8 bases; nucleotides not matched to a gene: 11. Germline loops: CDR1 WSHSY, CDR2 SAAADI. The CDR3 loop reads CASSERLAGGPSDEQFF. CDR3 coding DNA: TGCGCCAGCAGTGAGAGGTTAGCGGGGGGGCCATCGGATGAGCAGTTCTTC.

V is TRBV28 and J is TRBJ2-3; TRBD1 agrees at 8 bases. The CDR3 is made up of 16 amino acids. The junction had 10 bases not matched to a gene; V was cut back by 6 bases and J by 2 bases. Germline V gene sequence: CDR1 MDHEN, CDR2 SYDVKM. The CDR3, as DNA: TGTGCCAGCAGCGAGACAGGGGTTTACTTCACAGATACGCAGTATTTT. Translated, it gives CASSETGVYFTDTQYF.

The chain carries TRBV9 and TRBJ2-3; 11 bases fit TRBD1. With 4 bases clipped from V and 5 bases from J, the junction kept 6 bases outside the gene matches. CDR1 is SGDLS, CDR2 YYNGEE, per germline. CDR3 length: 15 amino acids. As DNA, the CDR3 is TGTGCCAGCAGCCCTCCCGGGACAGGGGGAGATACGCAGTATTTT. Translation gives CASSPPGTGGDTQYF.

The J gene is TRBJ1-4, the V gene TRBV6-1, with 9 nucleotides matching TRBD1. This CDR3 region has 14 residues. Germline CDR1 reads MNHNS; CDR2 reads SASEGT. The J segment lost 10 bases and the V segment lost 2 bases, leaving 5 bases of the junction unmatched. CDR3 protein: CASSEKGQGAKLFF. The CDR3 coding sequence is TGTGCCAGCAGTGAAAAGGGACAGGGTGCAAAACTGTTTTTT.

This chain links TRBV29-1 with TRBJ2-3, with 7 bases matching TRBD2. V dropped 1 base and J dropped 2; count of bases not matched to a gene: 12. Germline CDR1 is SQVTM and CDR2 is ANQGSEA. This CDR3 region has 17 residues. The CDR3 is CSVEGGTTKGATDTQYF. The CDR3 bases are TGCAGCGTTGAAGGGGGGACTACCAAAGGAGCCACAGATACGCAGTATTTT.

In its sample, this clone was seen once. The chain recombines TRBV2 with TRBJ2-7, with 11 bases matching TRBD1. J was trimmed by 2 bases and V by 4 bases; bases with no gene match: 4. The CDR3 runs to 15 residues. Per the germline V gene, CDR1 is SNHLY and CDR2 is FYNNEI. The CDR3, as DNA: TGTGCCAGCAGTGCGGGGACAGGGGGGGCCTACGAGCAGTACTTC. Amino acid sequence: CASSAGTGGAYEQYF.

V is TRBV5-1 and J is TRBJ2-3; 10 bases line up with TRBD2. The V and J ends lost 2 bases and 4 bases, in that order; junction bases with no gene match: 1. CDR3 length: 14 residues. Germline lookup yields CDR1 SGHRS and CDR2 YFSETQ. Here the CDR3 DNA reads TGCGCCAGCAGCTTAGCGGGAGGGGCAGATACGCAGTATTTT. It codes for CASSLAGGADTQYF.

The CDR3 spells CASSRGNKEAFF. As DNA, the CDR3 is TGCGCCAGCAGTAGGGGTAACAAGGAAGCTTTCTTT. The chain couples TRBV5-1 to TRBJ1-1; maybe TRBD1 (5 bases). Germline V gene sequence: CDR1 SGHRS, CDR2 YFSETQ. Trimming left V 5 bases short and J 8 bases short, with 13 bases between. The CDR3 extends over 12 amino acids.

This chain links TRBV5-1 with TRBJ1-1, with 9 bases fitting TRBD1. The CDR3 sequence is 16 residues long. The V gene end was trimmed by 3 bases and the J gene end by 4 bases; junction bases not matched to a gene: 10. The germline V gene encodes CDR1 SGHRS and CDR2 YFSETQ. The CDR3 nucleotides read TGCGCCAGCAGCTCCCTTTCTCCGGGACAGGGCACTGAAGCTTTCTTT. As protein: CASSSLSPGQGTEAFF.

The rearrangement joins TRBV13 to TRBJ1-1; 7 nucleotides agree with TRBD1. This CDR3 region has 15 residues. CDR1 PRHDT and CDR2 FYEKMQ come from the germline V gene (reference sequence). V lost 3 bases, J lost 1 base, and 5 bases stayed unmatched. CDR3 DNA: TGTGCCAGCAGCTTGTTAGGGGGCCGGAACACTGAAGCTTTCTTT. Translated, it gives CASSLLGGRNTEAFF.

The rearrangement links TRBV29-1 to TRBJ1-1, with TRBD1 identical over 7 bases. CDR1 and CDR2 from the germline V gene are SQVTM and ANQGSEA. V lost 4 bases and J lost 0; bases outside the gene matches: 2. The CDR3 runs to 13 residues. CDR3 sequence: CSVAQGLNTEAFF. The CDR3 region has the DNA TGCAGCGTTGCACAGGGGTTGAACACTGAAGCTTTCTTT.